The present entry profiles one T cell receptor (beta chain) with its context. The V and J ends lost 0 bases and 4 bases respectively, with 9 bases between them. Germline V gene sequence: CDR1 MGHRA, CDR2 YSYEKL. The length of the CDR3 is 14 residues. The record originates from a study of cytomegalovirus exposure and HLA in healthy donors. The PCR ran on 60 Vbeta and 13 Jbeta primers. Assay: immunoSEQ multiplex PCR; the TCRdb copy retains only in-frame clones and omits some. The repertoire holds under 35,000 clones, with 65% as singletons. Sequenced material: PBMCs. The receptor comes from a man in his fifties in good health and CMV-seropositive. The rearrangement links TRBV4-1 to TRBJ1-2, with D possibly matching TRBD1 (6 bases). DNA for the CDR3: TGCGCCAGCAGCCAAGATGAAGGGGGCTATGGCTACACCTTC. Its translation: CASSQDEGGYGYTF.